This T cell receptor beta chain was observed in a study of shared clonotypes between healthy human individuals. Here immunoSEQ multiplex PCR was the method, and the copy in TCRdb shows in-frame clones only, minus some. The sample records 2,500,000 or so clones, over 85% being singletons. This CDR3 is built from 17 residues. Germline CDR1 and CDR2: MGHRA and YSYEKL. Trimming took off 1 base at V and 7 bases at J, with 19 bases between the two ends. This receptor was identified in a man younger than 35 in good health. Some clones in this sample may be carry-over from other donors' samples. The chain combines TRBV4-1 with TRBJ2-2, with a tentative D call TRBD2 (5 bases). What was sequenced was naive CD4+ T cells from PBMCs. Subset specified: CD45RA+ positively selected. CDR3 in amino acids: CASSQVWSDSYGGELFF. The CDR3 coding sequence is TGCGCCAGCAGCCAAGTTTGGTCGGACTCCTATGGCGGGGAGCTGTTTTTT.